These 9 T cell receptor beta chains came from one sample sequenced in a study of T cells in Graves' hyperthyroidism and ophthalmopathy. Using RNA transcripts as the source, TCR beta CDR3 regions were amplified. HTBI primers were employed in a first-round RT-PCR of the TCR CDR3. TCRdb re-analysed the multiplex PCR reads in MiXCR, keeping a single row per CDR3 protein. The table has approximately 720,000 distinct CDR3 sequences, around 19% seen once. Sequencing input: blood. The receptors were sampled from a woman aged 50 to 60 with Graves' hyperthyroidism that later progressed to Graves' ophthalmopathy.

This clonotype was detected many times. The CDR3 loop reads CASSLEGPYNEQFF. The CDR3 region has the DNA TGCGCCAGCAGCTTGGAGGGACCGTACAATGAGCAGTTCTTC. The chain couples TRBV5-1 to TRBJ2-1, with D perhaps being TRBD1 or TRBD2 (5 bases each). The CDR3 contains 14 residues. Between the trimmed V and J ends, which lost 0 bases and 4 bases, there was a span of 8 bases. CDR1 is SGHRS, CDR2 YFSETQ, per germline.

V gene TRBV20-1 combines with J gene TRBJ1-6; D is possibly TRBD1 (6 bases). The germline V gene encodes CDR1 DFQATT and CDR2 SNEGSKA (reference sequence). V was trimmed by 0 bases and J by 3 bases, leaving 12 bases between them. CDR3 length equals 16 residues. For the CDR3, the DNA is TGCAGTGCTAGAGATTTACAGGGCAGCTATAATTCACCCCTCCACTTT. It encodes CSARDLQGSYNSPLHF.

V gene TRBV9 combines with J gene TRBJ2-2; 8 bases agree with TRBD1. The CDR3 sequence is 16 residues long. CDR1 is SGDLS and CDR2 is YYNGEE in the germline V gene. Trimming at V came to 0 bases and at J to 4 bases, leaving 5 bases not matched to a gene. The CDR3 region has the DNA TGTGCCAGCAGCGTAGATGGGACAGGAGGCACCGGGGAGCTGTTTTTT. Translation: CASSVDGTGGTGELFF.

The table lists this clonotype with many counts. The rearrangement links TRBV30 to TRBJ2-3, with TRBD2 identical over 8 bases. This CDR3 spans 13 amino acids. CDR1 and CDR2 (germline): GTSNPN, SVGIG (reference sequence). Losses at the gene ends were 5 bases for V and 6 bases for J; bases not matched to a gene: 7. The CDR3 DNA sequence: TGTGCCTGGGGGCGGGGGGCGTGGGATACGCAGTATTTT. Translating it yields CAWGRGAWDTQYF.

This clonotype appeared many times. V gene TRBV7-9 combines with J gene TRBJ1-1; tentatively, D is TRBD1 (5 bases). Trimming cost V 5 bases and J 0 bases, with 13 bases left between them. Germline V gene sequence: CDR1 SEHNR, CDR2 FQNEAQ (reference sequence). The CDR3 length is 15 residues. The CDR3 is CASSLPQTVNTEAFF. The DNA for the CDR3 is TGTGCCAGCAGCCTCCCCCAGACAGTGAACACTGAAGCTTTCTTT.

V usage is TRBV6-2 or TRBV6-3 and J usage is TRBJ2-1; 8 nucleotides match TRBD2. CDR1 and CDR2 from the germline V gene are MNHEY and SVGEGT. This CDR3 is 16 amino acids long. With 5 bases clipped from V and 0 bases from J, the junction kept 6 bases outside the gene matches. The DNA for the CDR3 is TGTGCCAGCAGTACCCCAGCGGGGGTCTCCTACAATGAGCAGTTCTTC. Translated: CASSTPAGVSYNEQFF.

The chain joins TRBV7-6 to TRBJ2-3, with D perhaps matching TRBD1 (5 bases). The germline CDR1 and CDR2 sequences are SGHVS and FNYEAQ. This CDR3 region has 17 residues. Trimming removed 5 bases from V and 1 base from J, with 19 bases in between. CDR3 protein: CASSLTGYLGGTDTQYF. The CDR3 DNA sequence: TGTGCCAGCAGCCTAACAGGCTACCTCGGCGGCACAGATACGCAGTATTTT.

This clonotype was found many times. The chain recombines TRBV11-2 with TRBJ1-2; D gene uncertain. V was shortened by 2 bases and J by 8 bases, with 15 bases between the two germline ends. The germline CDR1 and CDR2 sequences are SGHAT and FQNNGV. The CDR3 runs 14 residues. CDR3 sequence (DNA): TGTGCCAGCAGCTTACAGGACCGCAGAGGAGGCTACACCTTC. This codes for CASSLQDRRGGYTF.

Comments on this clonotype: Germline is not matched at one junction end, which may reflect a read error. The chain couples TRBV15 to TRBJ1-6; 9 bases match TRBD1. Germline loops: CDR1 LNHNV, CDR2 YYDKDF (reference sequence). The CDR3 length is 14 residues. Here the CDR3 DNA reads TGTGCCACCAGCATCCGGGACAGGGAATCACCCCCCCACTTT. Amino acid sequence: CATSIRDRESPPHF. Full variable domain (rest looked up from reference TRBV15 and TRBJ1-6): DAMVIQNPRYQVTQFGKPVTLSCSQTLNHNVMYWYQQKSSQAPKLLFHYYDKDFNNEADTPDNFQSRRPNTSFCFLDIRSPGLGDTAMYLCATSIRDRESPPHFGNGTRLTVT.